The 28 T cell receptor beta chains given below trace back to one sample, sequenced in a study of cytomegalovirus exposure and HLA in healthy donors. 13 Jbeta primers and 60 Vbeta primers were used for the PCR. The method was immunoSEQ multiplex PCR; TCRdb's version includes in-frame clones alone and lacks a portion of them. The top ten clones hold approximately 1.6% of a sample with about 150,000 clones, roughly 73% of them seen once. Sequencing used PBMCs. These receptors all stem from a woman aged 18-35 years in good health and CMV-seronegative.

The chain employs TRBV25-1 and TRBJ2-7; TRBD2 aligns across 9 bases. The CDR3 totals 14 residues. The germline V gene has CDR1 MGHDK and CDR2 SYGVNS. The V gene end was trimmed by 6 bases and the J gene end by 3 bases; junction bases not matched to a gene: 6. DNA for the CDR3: TGTGCCAGCAGGGGCGGGGGGGCCTTCTACGAGCAGTACTTC. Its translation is CASRGGGAFYEQYF.

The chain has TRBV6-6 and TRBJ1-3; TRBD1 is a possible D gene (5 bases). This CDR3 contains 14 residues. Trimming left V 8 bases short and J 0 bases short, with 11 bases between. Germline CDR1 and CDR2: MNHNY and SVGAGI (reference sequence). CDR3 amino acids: CASYRTVSGNTIYF. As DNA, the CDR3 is TGTGCCAGCTACAGGACGGTCTCTGGAAACACCATATATTTT.

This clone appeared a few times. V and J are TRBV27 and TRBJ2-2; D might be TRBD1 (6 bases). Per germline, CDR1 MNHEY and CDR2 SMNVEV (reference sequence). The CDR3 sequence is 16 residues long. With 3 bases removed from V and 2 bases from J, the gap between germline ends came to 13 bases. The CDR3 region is CASSFTRTVNTGELFF. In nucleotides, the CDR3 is TGTGCCAGCAGTTTTACTAGGACAGTAAACACCGGGGAGCTGTTTTTT.

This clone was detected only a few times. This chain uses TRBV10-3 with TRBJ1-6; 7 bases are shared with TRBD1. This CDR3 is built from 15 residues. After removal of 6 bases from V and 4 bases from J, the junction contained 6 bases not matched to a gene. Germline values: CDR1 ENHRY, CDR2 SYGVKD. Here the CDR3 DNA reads TGTGCCATCAGGAGGGGGACAGAGTATAATTCACCCCTCCACTTT. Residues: CAIRRGTEYNSPLHF.

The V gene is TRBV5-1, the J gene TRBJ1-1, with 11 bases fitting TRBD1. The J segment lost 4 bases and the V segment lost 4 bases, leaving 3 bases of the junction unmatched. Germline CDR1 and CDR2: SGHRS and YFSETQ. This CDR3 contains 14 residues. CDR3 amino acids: CASSPGQGGTEAFF. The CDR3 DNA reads TGCGCCAGCAGCCCGGGACAGGGGGGCACTGAAGCTTTCTTT.

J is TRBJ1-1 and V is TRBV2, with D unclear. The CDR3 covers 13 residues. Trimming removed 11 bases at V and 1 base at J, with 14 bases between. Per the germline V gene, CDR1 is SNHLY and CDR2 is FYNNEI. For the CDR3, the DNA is TGTGCCGCCCGGGGAGATGGGAACACTGAAGCTTTCTTT. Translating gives CAARGDGNTEAFF.

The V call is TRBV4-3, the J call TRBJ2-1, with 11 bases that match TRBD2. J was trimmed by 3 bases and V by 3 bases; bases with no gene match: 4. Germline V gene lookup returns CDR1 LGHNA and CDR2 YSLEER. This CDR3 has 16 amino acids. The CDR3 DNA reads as TGCGCCAGCAGCCACCAGACTAGCGGGGACTACAATGAGCAGTTCTTC. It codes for CASSHQTSGDYNEQFF.

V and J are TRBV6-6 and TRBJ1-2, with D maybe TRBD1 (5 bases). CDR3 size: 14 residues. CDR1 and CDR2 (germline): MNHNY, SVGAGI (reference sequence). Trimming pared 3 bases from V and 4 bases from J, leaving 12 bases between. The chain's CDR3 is CASSYQGWSYGYTF. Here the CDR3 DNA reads TGTGCCAGCAGTTATCAGGGTTGGAGCTATGGCTACACCTTC.

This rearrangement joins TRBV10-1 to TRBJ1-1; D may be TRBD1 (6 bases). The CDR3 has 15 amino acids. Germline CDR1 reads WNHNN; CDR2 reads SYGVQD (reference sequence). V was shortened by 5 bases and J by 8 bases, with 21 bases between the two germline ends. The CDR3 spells CASSPLSPDSPEAFF. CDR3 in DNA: TGCGCCAGCAGTCCTCTATCACCGGACAGCCCCGAAGCTTTCTTT.

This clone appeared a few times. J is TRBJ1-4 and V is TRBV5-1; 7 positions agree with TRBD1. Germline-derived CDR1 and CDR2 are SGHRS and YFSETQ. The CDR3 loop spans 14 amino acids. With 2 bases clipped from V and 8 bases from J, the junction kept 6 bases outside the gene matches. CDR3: CASSLRGLDEKLFF. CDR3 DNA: TGCGCCAGCAGCTTAAGGGGGCTTGACGAAAAACTGTTTTTT.

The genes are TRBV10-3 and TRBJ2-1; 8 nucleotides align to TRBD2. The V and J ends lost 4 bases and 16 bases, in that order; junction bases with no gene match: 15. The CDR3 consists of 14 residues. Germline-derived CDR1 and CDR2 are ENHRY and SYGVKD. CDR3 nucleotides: TGTGCCATCAGTGTGCGAGCGGGGGAGAGCAGTATATTCTTC. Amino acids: CAISVRAGESSIFF.

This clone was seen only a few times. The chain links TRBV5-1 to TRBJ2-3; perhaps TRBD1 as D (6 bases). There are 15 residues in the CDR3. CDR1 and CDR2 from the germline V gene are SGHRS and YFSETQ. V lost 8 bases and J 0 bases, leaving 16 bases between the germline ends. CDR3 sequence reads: CASSSRDISTDTQYF. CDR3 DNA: TGCGCCAGTTCAAGTCGGGACATTAGCACAGATACGCAGTATTTT.

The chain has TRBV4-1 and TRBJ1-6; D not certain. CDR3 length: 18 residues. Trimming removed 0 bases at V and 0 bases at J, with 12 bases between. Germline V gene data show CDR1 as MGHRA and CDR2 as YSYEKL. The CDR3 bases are TGCGCCAGCAGCCAAGATCTCGAGGAGAGCTCCTATAATTCACCCCTCCACTTT. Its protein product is CASSQDLEESSYNSPLHF.

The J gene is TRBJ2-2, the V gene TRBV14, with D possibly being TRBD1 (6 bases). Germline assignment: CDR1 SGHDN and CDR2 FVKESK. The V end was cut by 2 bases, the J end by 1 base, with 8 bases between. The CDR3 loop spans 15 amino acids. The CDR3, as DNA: TGTGCCAGCAGCCAAACAGGGTTGAACACCGGGGAGCTGTTTTTT. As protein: CASSQTGLNTGELFF.

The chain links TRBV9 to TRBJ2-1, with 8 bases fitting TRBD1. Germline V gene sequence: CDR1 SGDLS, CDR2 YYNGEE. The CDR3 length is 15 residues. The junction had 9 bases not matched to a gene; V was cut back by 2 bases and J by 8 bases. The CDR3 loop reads CASSVTTGATHEQFF. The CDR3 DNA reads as TGTGCCAGCAGCGTGACGACAGGGGCTACGCATGAGCAGTTCTTC.

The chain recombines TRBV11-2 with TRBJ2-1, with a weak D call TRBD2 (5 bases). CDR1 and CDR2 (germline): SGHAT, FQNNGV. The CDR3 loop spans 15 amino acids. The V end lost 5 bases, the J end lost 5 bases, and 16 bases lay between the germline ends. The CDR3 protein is CASSRGVGPNNEQFF. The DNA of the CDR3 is TGTGCCAGCAGCCGGGGAGTGGGCCCTAACAATGAGCAGTTCTTC.

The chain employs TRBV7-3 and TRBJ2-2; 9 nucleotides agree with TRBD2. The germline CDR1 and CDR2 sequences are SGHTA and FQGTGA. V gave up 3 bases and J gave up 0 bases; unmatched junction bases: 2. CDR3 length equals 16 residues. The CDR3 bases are TGTGCCAGCAGCTTTAGCGGGGGACCGAACACCGGGGAGCTGTTTTTT. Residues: CASSFSGGPNTGELFF. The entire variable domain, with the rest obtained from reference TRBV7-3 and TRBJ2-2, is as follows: GAGVSQTPSNKVTEKGKYVELRCDPISGHTALYWYRQSLGQGPEFLIYFQGTGAADDSGLPNDRFFAVRPEGSVSTLKIQRTERGDSAVYLCASSFSGGPNTGELFFGEGSRLTVL.

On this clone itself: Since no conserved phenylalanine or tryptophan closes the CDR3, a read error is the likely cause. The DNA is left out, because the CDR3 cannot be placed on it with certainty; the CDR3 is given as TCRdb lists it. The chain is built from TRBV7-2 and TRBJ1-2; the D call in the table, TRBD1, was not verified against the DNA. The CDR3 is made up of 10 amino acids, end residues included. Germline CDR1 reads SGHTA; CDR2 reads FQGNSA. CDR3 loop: CASSLESGVV.

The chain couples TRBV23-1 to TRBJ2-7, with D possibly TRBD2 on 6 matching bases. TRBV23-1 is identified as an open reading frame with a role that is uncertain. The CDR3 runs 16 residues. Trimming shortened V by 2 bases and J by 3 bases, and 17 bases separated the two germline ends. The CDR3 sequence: CASSQPEVLGGYEQYF. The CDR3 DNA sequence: TGCGCCAGCAGTCAACCTGAGGTACTGGGAGGCTACGAGCAGTACTTC.

This CDR3 is CASSLGGKQGESYNEQFF. As DNA, the CDR3 is TGTGCCAGCAGCTTAGGGGGCAAACAGGGCGAATCCTACAATGAGCAGTTCTTC. The V and J genes are TRBV13 and TRBJ2-1; D might be TRBD1 (6 bases). The V end was cut by 0 bases, the J end by 1 base, with 16 bases between. This CDR3 has 18 residues. Germline CDR1 and CDR2: PRHDT and FYEKMQ (reference sequence).

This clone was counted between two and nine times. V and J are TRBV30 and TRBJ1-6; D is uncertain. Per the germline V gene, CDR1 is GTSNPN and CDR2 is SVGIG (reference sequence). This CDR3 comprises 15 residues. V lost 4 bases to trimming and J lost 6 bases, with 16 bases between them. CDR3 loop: CAWKPGEGFNSPLHF. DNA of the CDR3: TGTGCCTGGAAGCCCGGGGAGGGTTTTAATTCACCCCTCCACTTT.

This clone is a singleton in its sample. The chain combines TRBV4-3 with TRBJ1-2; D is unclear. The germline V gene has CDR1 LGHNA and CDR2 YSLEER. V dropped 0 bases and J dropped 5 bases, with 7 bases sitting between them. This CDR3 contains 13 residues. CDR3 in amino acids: CASSQDGRYGYTF. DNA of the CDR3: TGCGCCAGCAGCCAAGATGGGAGATATGGCTACACCTTC.

Written as DNA, the CDR3 is TGCGCCAGCAGTGAGCCGGGACAGGGCAATCAGCCCCAGCATTTT. This gives the protein CASSEPGQGNQPQHF. This chain joins TRBV10-2 and TRBJ1-5, with TRBD1 matching 8 bases. CDR3 size: 15 residues. Germline CDR1 WSHSY, CDR2 SAAADI. V trimming: 2 bases; J trimming: 2 bases; junction bases outside the gene matches: 2.

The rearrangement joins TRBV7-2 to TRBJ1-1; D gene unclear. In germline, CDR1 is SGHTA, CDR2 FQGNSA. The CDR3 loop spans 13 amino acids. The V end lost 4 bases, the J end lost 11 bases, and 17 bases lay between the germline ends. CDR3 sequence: CASSSASGSLAFF. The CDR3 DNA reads TGTGCCAGCAGCTCCGCATCGGGGTCCTTGGCTTTCTTT.

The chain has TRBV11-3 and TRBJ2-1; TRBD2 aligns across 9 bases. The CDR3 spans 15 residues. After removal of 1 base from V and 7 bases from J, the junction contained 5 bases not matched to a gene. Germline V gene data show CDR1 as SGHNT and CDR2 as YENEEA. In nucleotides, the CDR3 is TGTGCCAGCAGCTTAGGTGGACTAGCGTGGAATGAGCAGTTCTTC. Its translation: CASSLGGLAWNEQFF.

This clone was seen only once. The CDR3 loop is CASSPPGGYEQYV. The CDR3, as DNA: TGTGCCAGCTCACCGCCGGGGGGCTACGAGCAGTACGTC. The gene calls are TRBV18 and TRBJ2-7, with 7 bases matching TRBD2. The junction had 2 bases not matched to a gene; V was cut back by 3 bases and J by 3 bases. Germline V CDR1 and CDR2: KGHSH, LQKENI. The CDR3 has 13 amino acids.

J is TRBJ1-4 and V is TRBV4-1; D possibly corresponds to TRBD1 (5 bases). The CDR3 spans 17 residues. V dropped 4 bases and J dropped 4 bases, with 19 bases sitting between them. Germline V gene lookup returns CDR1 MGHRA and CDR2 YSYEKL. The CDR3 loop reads CASSRRYGGALNEKLFF. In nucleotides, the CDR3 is TGCGCCAGCAGCCGACGCTATGGCGGGGCCCTTAATGAAAAACTGTTTTTT.

The CDR3 nucleotides read TGTGCCATCAGCGAAGACAGGTCTAATGAAAAACTGTTTTTT. Translation: CAISEDRSNEKLFF. The V call is TRBV10-3, the J call TRBJ1-4; D might be TRBD1 (6 bases). CDR3 length equals 14 residues. V dropped 6 bases and J dropped 3 bases, with 11 bases sitting between them. Germline V lookup: CDR1 ENHRY, CDR2 SYGVKD.